Following are 21 T cell receptor beta chains from one sample sequenced in a study of blood T cell repertoires in COVID-19. The table came from immunoSEQ multiplex PCR; TCRdb's copy has only in-frame clones and leaves some out. The sample shows 180,000 or so clones, roughly three quarters of them seen only once. Input material: PBMCs or T cells enriched from blood (not recorded which). The receptors shown here come from a man between 60 and 75 years old who had been exposed to COVID-19.

The rearrangement uses TRBV19 and TRBJ2-1, with TRBD1 identical over 10 bases. Germline loops: CDR1 LNHDA, CDR2 SQIVND (reference sequence). The length of the CDR3 is 15 residues. Losses at the gene ends were 4 bases for V and 7 bases for J; bases not matched to a gene: 7. This CDR3 reads CASSKTGGDWNEQFF. The CDR3 nucleotides are TGTGCCAGTAGTAAGACAGGGGGCGATTGGAATGAGCAGTTCTTC.

The V gene is TRBV6-5, the J gene TRBJ2-7; possible D gene TRBD2, 6 bases. The CDR3 is 13 residues long. Trimming took off 10 bases at V and 3 bases at J, with 16 bases between the two ends. Germline V gene sequence: CDR1 MNHEY, CDR2 SVGAGI. CDR3: CATQRGGYYEQYF. Written as DNA, the CDR3 is TGTGCCACCCAACGTGGGGGGTACTACGAGCAGTACTTC.

This clone was observed a few times. CDR3 protein: CASSLLNLFGTNIYEQYF. CDR3 DNA sequence: TGTGCCAGCAGCTTACTGAATTTGTTTGGGACTAATATTTACGAGCAGTACTTC. V usage is TRBV7-9 and J usage is TRBJ2-7; 7 nucleotides agree with TRBD2. CDR1 SEHNR and CDR2 FQNEAQ come from the germline V gene (reference sequence). Germline trimming cut 2 bases from V and 4 bases from J; bases unmatched to any gene: 17. This CDR3 is built from 18 residues.

The gene calls are TRBV27 and TRBJ2-1; the match to TRBD2 covers 11 bases. Germline V gives CDR1 MNHEY, CDR2 SMNVEV (reference sequence). V was clipped by 4 bases and J by 9 bases; unmatched bases: 8. CDR3 size: 15 residues. The CDR3 reads CASSSSLAGGVEQFF. CDR3 nucleotides: TGTGCCAGCAGTTCATCCCTAGCGGGAGGCGTTGAGCAGTTCTTC.

The chain carries TRBV7-8 and TRBJ1-3, with 8 bases that match TRBD1. The V segment lost 5 bases and the J segment 0 bases; nucleotides outside the gene matches: 3. This CDR3 spans 15 amino acids. Looked up from germline, CDR1 is SGHVS and CDR2 is FQNEAQ. Here the CDR3 reads CASSRQGSSGNTIYF. The CDR3 DNA is TGTGCCAGCAGCCGACAGGGGAGCTCTGGAAACACCATATATTTT.

The V gene is TRBV19, the J gene TRBJ1-1; D possibly corresponds to TRBD1 (6 bases). In germline, CDR1 is LNHDA, CDR2 SQIVND (reference sequence). V was clipped by 5 bases and J by 5 bases, with 18 bases between them. There are 15 residues in the CDR3. Here the CDR3 reads CASSPGGGPGTEAFF. CDR3 nucleotide sequence: TGTGCCAGTAGTCCCGGGGGGGGGCCGGGGACTGAAGCTTTCTTT.

V and J are TRBV11-2 and TRBJ2-5; D may be TRBD1 (7 bases). V was clipped by 1 base and J by 2 bases, with 11 bases between them. The germline gives CDR1 SGHAT, CDR2 FQNNGV. The CDR3 consists of 15 residues. The CDR3 DNA is TGTGCCAGCAGCTTAGGCGGGACAGTACAAGAGACCCAGTACTTC. It yields the protein CASSLGGTVQETQYF.

The V gene is TRBV9, the J gene TRBJ1-6; D is unclear. Deletions cut 2 bases from V and 7 bases from J, with 7 bases between. CDR1 and CDR2 from the germline V gene are SGDLS and YYNGEE. This CDR3 has 13 amino acids. The CDR3 here is CASSVTQNSPLHF. The DNA of the CDR3 is TGTGCCAGCAGCGTTACACAGAATTCACCCCTCCACTTT.

The chain uses TRBV10-3 and TRBJ1-4, with a tentative D call TRBD1 (6 bases). V lost 7 bases and J 3 bases, leaving 9 bases between the germline ends. The CDR3 extends over 13 amino acids. Germline CDR1 and CDR2: ENHRY and SYGVKD. The CDR3 sequence: CAITRGPNEKLFF. DNA of the CDR3: TGTGCCATCACCAGGGGCCCTAATGAAAAACTGTTTTTT.

This chain joins TRBV25-1 and TRBJ2-7; TRBD1 is a possible D gene (5 bases). CDR1 is MGHDK, CDR2 SYGVNS, per germline. The length of the CDR3 is 12 residues. Trimming left V 6 bases short and J 2 bases short, with 8 bases between. CDR3 bases: TGTGCCAGCAGCCCGACAGCCTACGAGCAGTACTTC. Residues: CASSPTAYEQYF.

The V and J genes are TRBV6-5 and TRBJ2-1; 7 positions match TRBD2. This CDR3 is built from 16 residues. Germline CDR1 and CDR2: MNHEY and SVGAGI. The ends lost 0 bases at V and 4 bases at J; junction bases unmatched: 6. CDR3: CASSYSTGGGYNEQFF. The CDR3 bases are TGTGCCAGCAGTTACTCGACCGGGGGAGGGTACAATGAGCAGTTCTTC.

The rearrangement uses TRBV9 and TRBJ2-5; the D is unclear. Looked up from germline, CDR1 is SGDLS and CDR2 is YYNGEE. V was pared by 0 bases and J by 1 base, with 10 bases between. The CDR3 has 15 residues. CDR3 residues: CASSVGAVLQETQYF. CDR3 sequence (DNA): TGTGCCAGCAGCGTAGGTGCGGTACTCCAAGAGACCCAGTACTTC.

The gene calls are TRBV11-1 and TRBJ2-1; 13 bases fit TRBD2. The CDR3 covers 16 residues. The V gene's germline CDR1 is SGHAT and CDR2 FQDESV (reference sequence). After removal of 4 bases from V and 9 bases from J, the junction contained 9 bases not matched to a gene. Here the CDR3 reads CASSSGLAGSRGEQFF. The CDR3 coding sequence is TGTGCCAGCAGCTCGGGACTAGCGGGAAGTAGGGGTGAGCAGTTCTTC.

This clone was counted a single time. The chain couples TRBV10-1 to TRBJ1-3; 8 bases align to TRBD1. J gave up 4 bases and V 5 bases, and 10 bases lay outside the gene matches. In germline, CDR1 is WNHNN, CDR2 SYGVQD (reference sequence). The CDR3 runs to 16 residues. The CDR3, as DNA: TGCGCCAGCAGTCCAGGACAGGGAGGAGCGGGAAACACCATATATTTT. Translating gives CASSPGQGGAGNTIYF.

The chain employs TRBV19 and TRBJ1-3; 9 nucleotides match TRBD1. Germline-derived CDR1 and CDR2 are LNHDA and SQIVND (reference sequence). The V and J ends lost 1 base and 4 bases, in that order; junction bases with no gene match: 11. CDR3 length: 18 residues. DNA of the CDR3: TGTGCCAGTAGTATAGGAGGGGGACAGGGCGGAAGGGGAAACACCATATATTTT. This sequence encodes CASSIGGGQGGRGNTIYF.

The chain employs TRBV6-2 or TRBV6-3 and TRBJ2-7; D is possibly TRBD2 (6 bases). This CDR3 has 13 amino acids. The V gene's germline CDR1 is MNHEY and CDR2 SVGEGT. V was cut by 5 bases and J by 3 bases, with 11 bases left in between. In nucleotides, the CDR3 is TGTGCCAGCAGTCCCTCGGGGGTCTACGAGCAGTACTTC. Residues: CASSPSGVYEQYF.

The chain has TRBV6-5 and TRBJ2-1, with 9 bases that match TRBD2. The CDR3 runs to 14 residues. J gave up 3 bases and V 8 bases, and 5 bases lay outside the gene matches. Germline V gene sequence: CDR1 MNHEY, CDR2 SVGAGI. CDR3 sequence: CASRSSGSYNEQFF. The CDR3 DNA reads as TGTGCCAGCCGCAGTAGCGGGAGCTACAATGAGCAGTTCTTC.

The CDR3 region has the DNA TGTGCCAGCAGCCTCCGACAGGGACCTAACTATGGCTACACCTTC. The encoded protein is CASSLRQGPNYGYTF. This sequence joins TRBV5-6 and TRBJ1-2, with 7 positions matching TRBD1. CDR1 is SGHDT, CDR2 YYEEEE, per germline. V lost 4 bases, J lost 0 bases, and 6 bases stayed unmatched. This CDR3 contains 15 residues.

The J gene is TRBJ1-5, the V gene TRBV28; 9 bases match TRBD1. CDR1 and CDR2 from the germline V gene are MDHEN and SYDVKM. The CDR3 is made up of 15 amino acids. J lost 3 bases, V lost 5 bases, and 5 bases had no gene match. CDR3 in amino acids: CASSRTGEANQPQHF. The CDR3 DNA reads TGTGCCAGCAGTCGGACAGGGGAGGCCAATCAGCCCCAGCATTTT.

This chain connects TRBV28 to TRBJ1-1, with D uncertain. The CDR3 contains 15 residues. Trimming removed 5 bases from V and 2 bases from J, with 15 bases in between. Germline lookup yields CDR1 MDHEN and CDR2 SYDVKM. The CDR3 DNA reads as TGTGCCAGCAGTGTCCTCCCTACAGCAAACACTGAAGCTTTCTTT. Protein product: CASSVLPTANTEAFF.

The gene calls are TRBV6-5 and TRBJ2-7; D not certain. Trimming left V 5 bases short and J 0 bases short, with 11 bases between. Germline CDR1 MNHEY, CDR2 SVGAGI. CDR3 length: 14 residues. CDR3 sequence: CASSRSVSSYEQYF. The CDR3 DNA reads as TGTGCCAGCAGTCGGAGCGTCAGCTCCTACGAGCAGTACTTC.